This T cell receptor beta chain was identified during a study of spatial heterogeneity in lung cancer. Noted time point: sample taken at primary tumor resection. The sequenced material consisted of unsorted whole RNA from tumor, nontumor lung or frozen PBMC. TCR cDNA molecules each had a unique molecular identifier. TCRdb fed the 5' RACE reads into MiXCR, producing one record per CDR3 protein. The table records roughly 8,400 distinct CDR3 sequences, about 4.5% of them present only once. Study-level points and caveats: Mutation tallies in tumors tracked expanded intratumoral alpha and beta TCR counts. The numbers of ubiquitous and regional expanded TCRs correlated with ubiquitous and regional nonsynonymous mutations, respectively.

A word on this clonotype: Its antigen is not identified.

Germline V gene lookup returns CDR1 LNHNV and CDR2 YYDKDF (reference sequence). This CDR3 comprises 14 residues. V lost 6 bases and J lost 6; bases outside the gene matches: 10. This rearrangement joins TRBV15 to TRBJ2-7, with 8 bases fitting TRBD2. The receptor was derived from a female donor with early-stage non-small cell lung cancer. Material: lung tumor tissue, obtained at surgery. DNA for the CDR3: TGTGCCACCAGTAGGACGGGAGGGCCCTCCGAGCAGTACTTC. Protein: CATSRTGGPSEQYF.